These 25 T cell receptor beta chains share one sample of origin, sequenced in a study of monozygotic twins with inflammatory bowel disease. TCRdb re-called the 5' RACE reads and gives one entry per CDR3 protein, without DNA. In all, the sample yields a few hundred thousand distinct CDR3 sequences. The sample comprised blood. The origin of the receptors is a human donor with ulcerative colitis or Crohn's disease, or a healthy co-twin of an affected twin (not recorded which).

The CDR3: CASRMGQGALNTEAFF. This chain connects TRBV5-1 to TRBJ1-1; TCRdb returns TRBD1, unconfirmable since there is no DNA. CDR1 is SGHRS and CDR2 is YFSETQ in the germline V gene. This CDR3 spans 16 amino acids.

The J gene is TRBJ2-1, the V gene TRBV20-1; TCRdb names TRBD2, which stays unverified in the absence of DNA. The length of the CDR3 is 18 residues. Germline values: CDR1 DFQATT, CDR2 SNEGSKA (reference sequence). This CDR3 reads CSARGRTSGRDAYNEQFF.

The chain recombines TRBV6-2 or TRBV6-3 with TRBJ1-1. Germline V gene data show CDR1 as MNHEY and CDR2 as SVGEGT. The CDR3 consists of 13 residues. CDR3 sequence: CASSYKANTEAFF.

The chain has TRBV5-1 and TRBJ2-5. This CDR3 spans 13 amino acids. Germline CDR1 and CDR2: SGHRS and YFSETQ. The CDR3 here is CACSLSYQETQYF. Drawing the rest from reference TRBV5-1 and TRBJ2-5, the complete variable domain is KAGVTQTPRYLIKTRGQQVTLSCSPISGHRSVSWYQQTPGQGLQFLFEYFSETQRNKGNFPGRFSGRQFSNSRSEMNVSTLELGDSALYLCACSLSYQETQYFGPGTRLLVL.

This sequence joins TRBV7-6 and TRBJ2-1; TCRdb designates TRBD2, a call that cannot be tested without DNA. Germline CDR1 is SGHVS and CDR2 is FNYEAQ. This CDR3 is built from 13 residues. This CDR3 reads CASSLRGRDEQFF.

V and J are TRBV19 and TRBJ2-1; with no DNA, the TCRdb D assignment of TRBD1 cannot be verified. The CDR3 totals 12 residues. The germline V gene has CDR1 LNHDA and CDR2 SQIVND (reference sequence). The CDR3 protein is CASRWREGEQFF.

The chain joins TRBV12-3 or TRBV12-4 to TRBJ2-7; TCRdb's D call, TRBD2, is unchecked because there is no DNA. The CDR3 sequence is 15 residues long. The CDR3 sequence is CASRLGLTLSYEQYF.

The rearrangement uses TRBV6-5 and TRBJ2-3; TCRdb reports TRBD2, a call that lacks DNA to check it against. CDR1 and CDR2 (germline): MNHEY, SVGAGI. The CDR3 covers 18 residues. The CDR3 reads CASSYSRTSGGNTDTQYF.

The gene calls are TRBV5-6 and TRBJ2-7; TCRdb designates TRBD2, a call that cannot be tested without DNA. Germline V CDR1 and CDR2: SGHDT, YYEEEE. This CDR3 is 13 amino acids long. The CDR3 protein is CASSRKRTSQQYF.

The CDR3 loop reads CASSLGRGATNEKLFF. The chain is built from TRBV5-5 and TRBJ1-4; the TCRdb D gene call, TRBD1, has no DNA to confirm it. Germline V gene lookup returns CDR1 SGHKS and CDR2 YYEKEE (reference sequence). This CDR3 is 16 amino acids long.

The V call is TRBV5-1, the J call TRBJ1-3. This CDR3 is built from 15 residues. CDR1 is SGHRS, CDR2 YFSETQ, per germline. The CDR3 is CASSLDYDSVNTIYF.

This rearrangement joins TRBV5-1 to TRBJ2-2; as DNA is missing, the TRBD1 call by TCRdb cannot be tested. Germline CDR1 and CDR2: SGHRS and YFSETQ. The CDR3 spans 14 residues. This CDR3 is CASTPRVNTGELFF.

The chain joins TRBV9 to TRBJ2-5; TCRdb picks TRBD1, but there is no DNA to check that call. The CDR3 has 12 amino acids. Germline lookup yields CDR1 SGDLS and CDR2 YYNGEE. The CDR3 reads CASSVGGGTQYF. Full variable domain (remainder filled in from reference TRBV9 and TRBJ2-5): DSGVTQTPKHLITATGQRVTLRCSPRSGDLSVYWYQQSLDQGLQFLIQYYNGEERAKGNILERFSAQQFPDLHSELNLSSLELGDSALYFCASSVGGGTQYFGPGTRLLVL.

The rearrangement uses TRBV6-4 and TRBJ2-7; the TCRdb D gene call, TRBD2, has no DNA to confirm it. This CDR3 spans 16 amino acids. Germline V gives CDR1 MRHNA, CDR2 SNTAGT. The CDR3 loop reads CASKVALARCSYEQYF.

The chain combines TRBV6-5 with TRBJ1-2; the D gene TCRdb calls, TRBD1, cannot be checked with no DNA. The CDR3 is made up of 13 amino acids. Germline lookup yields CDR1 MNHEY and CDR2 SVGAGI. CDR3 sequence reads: CASSRGGLYGYTF.

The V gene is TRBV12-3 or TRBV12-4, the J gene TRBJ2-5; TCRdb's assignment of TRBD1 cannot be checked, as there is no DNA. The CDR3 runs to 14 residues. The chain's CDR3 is CASTALRPGQGLYF.

This chain's CDR3 is CASSYRLALPYNEQFF. The chain carries TRBV7-9 and TRBJ2-1; TCRdb indicates TRBD2, and absent DNA this call remains unverified. This CDR3 is built from 16 residues. CDR1 is SEHNR and CDR2 is FQNEAQ in the germline V gene (reference sequence).

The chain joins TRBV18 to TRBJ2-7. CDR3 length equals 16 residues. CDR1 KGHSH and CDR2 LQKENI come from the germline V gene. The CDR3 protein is CASSLGSDTDIYEQYF.

CDR3 sequence: CASRSSRRGASTDTQYF. The rearrangement uses TRBV6-1 and TRBJ2-3; TCRdb proposes TRBD2, but this gene call is untestable without DNA. Germline V gene data show CDR1 as MNHNS and CDR2 as SASEGT. The CDR3 extends over 17 amino acids.

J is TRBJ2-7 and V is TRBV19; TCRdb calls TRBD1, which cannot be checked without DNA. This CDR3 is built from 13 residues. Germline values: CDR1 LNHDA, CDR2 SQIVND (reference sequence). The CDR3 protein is CASSSRTGTEQYF.

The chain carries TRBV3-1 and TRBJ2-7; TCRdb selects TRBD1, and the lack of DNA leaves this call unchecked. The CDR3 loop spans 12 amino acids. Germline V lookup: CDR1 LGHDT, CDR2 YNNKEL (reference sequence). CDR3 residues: CASSQAGREQYF.

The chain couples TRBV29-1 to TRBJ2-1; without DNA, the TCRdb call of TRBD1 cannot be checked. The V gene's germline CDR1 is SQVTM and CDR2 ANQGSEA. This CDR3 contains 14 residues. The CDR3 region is CSVGAQGAYNEQFF.

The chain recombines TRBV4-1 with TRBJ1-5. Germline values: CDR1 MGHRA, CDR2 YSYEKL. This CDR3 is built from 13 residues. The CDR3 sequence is CASSQEYYQPQHF.

The CDR3 sequence is CAASPENSGNTIYF. This chain joins TRBV10-3 and TRBJ1-3. Germline CDR1 is ENHRY and CDR2 is SYGVKD. The CDR3 covers 14 residues.

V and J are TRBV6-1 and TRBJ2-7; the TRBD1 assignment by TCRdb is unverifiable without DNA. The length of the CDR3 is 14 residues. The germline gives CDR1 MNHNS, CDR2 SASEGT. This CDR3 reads CASSPGQGGYEQYF.